The following is a TCR beta chain sequence with its context. What it binds is unknown. The CDR3 extends over 12 amino acids. The V end lost 5 bases, the J end lost 1 base, and 5 bases lay between the germline ends. Looked up from germline, CDR1 is WNHNN and CDR2 is SYGVQD (reference sequence). The time point is: newly diagnosed GD, antithyroid drugs for less than 3 months. PBMC RNA was the source of the TCR library. Graves' disease diagnoses followed American Thyroid Association guidelines. This entry comes from a study of regulatory T cells in long-lasting Graves disease. Construction of the TCR beta libraries employed iRepertoire HTBI primers in conjunction with Arm-PCR of CDR3 regions. MiXCR was run by TCRdb on the multiplex PCR reads, yielding one entry per CDR3 protein. The sample includes approximately 300,000 distinct CDR3 sequences, roughly 18% of them seen just once. General study points: There was favoring of TRBV28, TRBJ1-2 and TRBJ2-5 in persistent disease. Persistent Graves' patients showed a TCR diversity that was lower than that of newly diagnosed ones.

The genes are TRBV10-1 and TRBJ1-1, with D hard to call. The sequenced sample was peripheral blood mononuclear cells (PBMCs), obtained at new diagnosis, from a patient treated with antithyroid drugs. The receptor comes from a female donor with Graves disease. In DNA form, the CDR3 reads TGCGCCAGCAGTACAGAGAACACTGAAGCTTTCTTT. Encoded protein: CASSTENTEAFF.